In this sample, the clone carrying this T cell receptor (beta chain) turned up once. As yet, its antigen is unknown. The sample is drawn from a study of T cell responses to AZD1222 COVID-19 vaccine. Study-level findings and limits: Recipients of two AZD1222 doses showed rising Spike-specific TCR breadth and depth. Seropositive AZD1222 recipients at baseline numbered only five or six. Repertoire collection took place solely once the T cell response had peaked.

Pooling covered second doses at about 4 or about 12 weeks. Using immunoSEQ multiplex PCR, the repertoire was profiled, and TCRdb retains in-frame clones only, with some absent. The sample lists roughly 96,000 clones; around nine tenths were seen once. In germline, CDR1 is SGHTA, CDR2 FQGTGA. V was clipped by 0 bases and J by 0 bases, with 9 bases between them. This CDR3 contains 17 residues. This sequence originates from an adult who received the AZD1222 COVID-19 vaccine. The sample consisted of peripheral blood, taken 28 days after the second AZD1222 dose. The chain combines TRBV7-3 with TRBJ2-6; D is unresolved. This chain's CDR3 is CASSLTGGSSGANVLTF. Written as DNA, the CDR3 is TGTGCCAGCAGCTTAACCGGCGGATCCTCTGGGGCCAACGTCCTGACTTTC.